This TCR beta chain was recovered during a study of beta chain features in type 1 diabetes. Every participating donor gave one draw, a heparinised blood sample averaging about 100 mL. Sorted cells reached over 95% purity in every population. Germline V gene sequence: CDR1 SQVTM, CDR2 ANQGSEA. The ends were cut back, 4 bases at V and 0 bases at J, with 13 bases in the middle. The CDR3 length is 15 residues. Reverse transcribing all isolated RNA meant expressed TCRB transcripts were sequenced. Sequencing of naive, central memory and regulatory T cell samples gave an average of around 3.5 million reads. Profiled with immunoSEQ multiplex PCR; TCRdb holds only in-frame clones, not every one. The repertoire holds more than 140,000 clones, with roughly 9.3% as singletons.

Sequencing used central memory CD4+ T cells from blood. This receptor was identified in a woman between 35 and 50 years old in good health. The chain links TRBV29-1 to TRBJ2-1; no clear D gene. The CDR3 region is CSVVRPRPSYNEQFF. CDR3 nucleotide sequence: TGCAGCGTTGTGCGCCCTAGACCCTCCTACAATGAGCAGTTCTTC.